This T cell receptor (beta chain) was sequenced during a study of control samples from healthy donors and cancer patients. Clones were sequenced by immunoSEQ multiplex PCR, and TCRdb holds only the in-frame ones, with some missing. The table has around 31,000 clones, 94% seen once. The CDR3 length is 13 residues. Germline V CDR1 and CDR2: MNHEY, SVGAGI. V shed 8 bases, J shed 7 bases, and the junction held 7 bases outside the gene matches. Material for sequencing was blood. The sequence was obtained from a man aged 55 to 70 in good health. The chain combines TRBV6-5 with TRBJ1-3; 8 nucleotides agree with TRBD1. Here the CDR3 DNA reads TGTGCCAGCCATCGGACAGGGCGGAACACCATATATTTT. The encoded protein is CASHRTGRNTIYF.